The clone carrying this TCR beta chain is deemed medium-sized. Its cognate antigen is unknown. CDR3 size: 15 residues. V was pared by 6 bases and J by 2 bases, with 14 bases between. The germline V gene has CDR1 SNHLY and CDR2 FYNNEI. Reverse transcription used 500 to 550 ng RNA and constant-region primers for alpha and beta. Separate chain-specific third strand synthesis with multiplexing indices produced the alpha and beta libraries. After a brief PCR adding P5, P7 and a second index, approximately 21 amplification cycles followed. TCRdb used MiXCR to reprocess the 5' RACE reads, holding one entry per CDR3 protein. In the table there are about 18,000 distinct CDR3 sequences, approximately 9.5% of which are singletons. The sample is drawn from a study of HIV-infected patients and healthy controls. No cell fractionation was done, so the repertoire covers all unsorted peripheral blood T cells. Study outcomes and limitations: Compared with controls, mean Gini indices were significantly raised in HIV-infected repertoires, possibly indicating oligoclonality. MAIT alpha-chain CDR3s were frequent in healthy controls, depleted in HIV+. During therapy, HIV-associated CDR3s fell significantly in frequency, while CMV-associated CDR3s did not change significantly.

The receptor was derived from an adult in good health. Sequencing input: blood. This chain uses TRBV2 with TRBJ2-1; D remains ambiguous. The CDR3 DNA reads as TGTGCCAGCAGACTAATGGGTTTTGCCTACAATGAGCAGTTCTTC. The encoded protein is CASRLMGFAYNEQFF.